The T cell receptor (beta chain) under discussion was sequenced for a study of shared clonotypes between healthy human individuals. This clone was found once. Assay: immunoSEQ multiplex PCR; the TCRdb copy retains only in-frame clones and omits some. Of 2 million to 2.5 million clones listed, about 95% are singletons. Naive CD8 isolation took CD45RO-negative cells positively selected for CCR7 and excluded terminally differentiated effector memory CD45RA+ cells. Germline loops: CDR1 MNHNS, CDR2 SASEGT. The V and J ends lost 2 bases and 1 base respectively, with 8 bases between them. CDR3 length equals 14 residues.

The specimen was naive CD8+ T cells sorted from blood. The V and J genes are TRBV6-1 and TRBJ1-1; D gene uncertain. This receptor was identified in a man younger than 35 in good health. The CDR3 spells CASSESWGNTEAFF. CDR3 DNA: TGTGCCAGCAGTGAATCTTGGGGGAACACTGAAGCTTTCTTT.